The entry below describes one T cell receptor (beta chain). This clone was counted a few times. Its cognate antigen has yet to be identified. No base quality values were provided; no much bigger clone lies one nucleotide off. The source of the sample is a study of beta chain features in type 1 diabetes (dated by TCRdb to about 2018). Concerning the study at large: Mean age, gender distribution, total cell number and subset yield did not differ between patients and healthy donors. Across all samples, some 99 million sorted cells were examined, and cell number per subset correlated strongly with RNA yield. In the study, recently diagnosed type 1 diabetes patients and matched healthy donors were compared on the TCRB repertoires of their sorted circulating CD4+ T cell subsets. Naive and central memory subsets were obtained from all 30 or so donors, but regulatory and stem cell-like memory subsets were isolated from only 8 patients and about eight healthy donors. General conclusions and limits of the study: PCR may preferentially amplify shorter templates, but because patient and control samples were amplified and corrected together, any resulting skew would affect both groups equally. Because cDNA rather than genomic DNA was sequenced, highly expressing activated cells could have been over-represented, although no difference in activation and CD3 levels was found between groups. At VDJ recombination sites, type 1 diabetes patients had fewer insertions and more deleted nucleotides, which implies abnormalities in thymic rearrangement. Because small numbers of individuals were included in the HLA sub-analyses, any influence of HLA type on TCRB rearrangement was left unresolved. The naive, central memory and regulatory TCRB repertoires appeared to resemble one another more closely among patients than among healthy donors. Type 1 diabetes patients showed a moderate but significant shortening of TCRB CDR3 length in all four CD4+ subsets.

The entire isolated RNA was reverse transcribed using the High Capacity cDNA Reverse Transcription Kit, and thus expressed TCRB transcripts were sequenced. Deep immunoSEQ sequencing was performed on naive, central memory and regulatory T cell samples, with an average of roughly 3.5 million total reads per sample. After sorted cells were lysed in RLT buffer, RNA was extracted with DNase-treated RNeasy Micro or Mini kits, with the choice depending on cell number. Each cell subset was processed separately to prevent cross-contamination, with patient and healthy donor samples processed together. The immunoSEQ multiplex PCR was used to amplify TCRB sequences from cDNA, generating 87-bp fragments that spanned the CDR3 region. Sequencing of the amplicons was done on the Illumina HiSeq platform. The source study handled its data this way. PCR bias was computationally corrected using synthetic template baselines, reads within Hamming distance 2 were collapsed, and singletons that could not be merged were discarded. Reads were aligned against IMGT so that V, D and J genes, CDR3 length and insertions or deletions at six rearrangement sites could be assigned. Within each subset, clonotype counts were normalized to sorted cell number, and only after that were true diversity and Gini coefficients computed with the tcR R package. The overlap coefficient, calculated on TCRB nucleotide sequences, was used to quantify repertoire sharing. Out-of-frame TCRB sequences from naive cells were analyzed to stand in for the pre-selection repertoire. The table was pulled from immuneACCESS by TCRdb, which kept in-frame rearrangements only. Such tables lose some clones; where checked, under half of the loss comes from unresolved V genes, and the rest has no known cause. The V and J calls and clone size were taken over from that table, and D and trimming were inferred from the DNA. In this sample the table shows hundreds of thousands of clones, 10% to 15% of which occur a single time. The ten largest clones represent 0.02% to 0.025% of the sample.

Each donor gave one peripheral blood draw, roughly 110 mL on average, collected into heparinised tubes. A BD FACSAria II and a panel including CD45RO, CCR7, CD25, CD127, CD95 and CD27 were used to sort naive, central memory, regulatory and stem cell-like memory CD4+ T cells. Purity was above 95% for every sorted population. Right away, PBMCs were isolated by Lymphoprep density gradient centrifugation and were stained directly, with no culture step. Samples were stained and sorted in pairs, with one healthy donor and one patient per experiment, so that batch effects were minimized. V loses 4 bases, J loses 6 bases, and the germline ends lie 9 bases apart. CDR1 and CDR2, looked up from the germline V gene, are SQVTM and ANQGSEA. Taken from cysteine to phenylalanine, the CDR3 has 12 residues. Only the CDR3 DNA is retained, 36 bases long and in frame from the first base.

The receptor was isolated from a young man with type 1 diabetes. The chain joins TRBV29-1 to TRBJ2-2; the D region may be TRBD1 or TRBD2, each matching 6 bases equally. The sample taken for sequencing was naive CD4+ T cells from blood. The cell subset or site label, read with the paper, signifies: true naive CD4+ T cells. The CDR3 region has the sequence CSVGRGAGELFF. The DNA is as follows: TGCAGCGTTGGAAGGGGGGCCGGGGAGCTGTTTTTT.